This TCR beta chain was documented in a study of CD8+CD57+ T cells in acquired aplastic anemia. Study details: DNA from sorted CD4+ and CD8+ cells averaged about 3.2 ug. The average read count for CD4+ cells in healthy donors was 8.5 million to 11 million. Findings and caveats of the study: Between patients and controls, over 25 CD8+ CDR3 sequences were found in common. Levels of CD8+ Simpson's diversity were not significantly distinct in patients versus controls.

As regards this clonotype: Its target is not known.

Template material for TCR beta VDJ and CDR3 profiling consisted of genomic DNA. TCRdb ran MiXCR on the reads and lists one entry per CDR3 protein. The sample contains about 110,000 distinct CDR3 sequences, less than 65% of which appear only once. V lost 4 bases and J lost 2; bases outside the gene matches: 1. The length of the CDR3 is 13 residues. Germline CDR1 reads MGHDK; CDR2 reads SYGVNS. This clonotype originated in a human donor in good health, serving as a control. The sample comprised sorted CD4+, CD8+, or CD8+CD57+ T cells (not recorded which) from PBMCs. The rearrangement joins TRBV25-1 to TRBJ1-2, with 7 nucleotides matching TRBD1. The CDR3 DNA reads TGTGCCAGCAGTGTGGGACAGAACTATGGCTACACCTTC. Translated: CASSVGQNYGYTF.